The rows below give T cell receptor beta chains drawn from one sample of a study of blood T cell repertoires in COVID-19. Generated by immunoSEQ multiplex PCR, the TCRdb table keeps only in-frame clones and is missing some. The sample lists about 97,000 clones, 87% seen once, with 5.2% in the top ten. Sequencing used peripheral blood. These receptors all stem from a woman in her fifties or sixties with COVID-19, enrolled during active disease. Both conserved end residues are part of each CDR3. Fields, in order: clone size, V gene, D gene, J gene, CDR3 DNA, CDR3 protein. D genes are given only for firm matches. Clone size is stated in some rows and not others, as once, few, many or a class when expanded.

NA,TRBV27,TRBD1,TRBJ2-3,TGTGCCAGCAGTTTTGTGGACAGGGTAACAGATACGCAGTATTTT,CASSFVDRVTDTQYF
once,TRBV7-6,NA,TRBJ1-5,TGTGCCAGCAGCTCCCAATACGGTACCCAGCATTTT,CASSSQYGTQHF
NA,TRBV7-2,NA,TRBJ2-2,TGTGCCAGCAGCCCGGACACCGGGGAGCTGTTTTTT,CASSPDTGELFF
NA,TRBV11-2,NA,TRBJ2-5,TGTGCCAGCAGCTTTGGTGGGAGAGAGACCCAGTACTTC,CASSFGGRETQYF
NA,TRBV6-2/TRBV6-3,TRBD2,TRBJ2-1,TGTGCCAGCAGTCGTAGCGGGGACTTCTACAATGAGCAGTTCTTC,CASSRSGDFYNEQFF
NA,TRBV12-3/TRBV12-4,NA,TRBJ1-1,TGTGCCAGCAGTTTGGGGCACACTGAAGCTTTCTTT,CASSLGHTEAFF
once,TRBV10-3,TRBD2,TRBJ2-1,TGTGCCATCACCTCGTCGGGGGGTCTCTACAATGAGCAGTTCTTC,CAITSSGGLYNEQFF
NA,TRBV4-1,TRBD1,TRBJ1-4,TGCGCCAGCAGCCAAATGCCGGGACAGGGGAAGACCGCTAATGAAAAACTGTTTTTT,CASSQMPGQGKTANEKLFF
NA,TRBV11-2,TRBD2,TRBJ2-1,TGTGCCAGCAGCTCACTGACTAGCGGGGGCGAGCTCTACAATGAGCAGTTCTTC,CASSSLTSGGELYNEQFF
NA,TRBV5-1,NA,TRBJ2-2,TGCGCCAGCAGCTCTACAGGGACTAGGGAGCTGTTTTTT,CASSSTGTRELFF
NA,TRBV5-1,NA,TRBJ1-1,TGCGCCAGCAGCTTGGACCAGGCCATGAACACTGAAGCTTTCTTT,CASSLDQAMNTEAFF
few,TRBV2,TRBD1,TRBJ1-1,TGTGCCAGCAGTGGGCCAGGGGGTAGGACTGAAGCTTTCTTT,CASSGPGGRTEAFF
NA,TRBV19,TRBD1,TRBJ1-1,TGTGCCAGTAGTGCGCCTCGGGACAGGGACACTGAAGCTTTCTTT,CASSAPRDRDTEAFF
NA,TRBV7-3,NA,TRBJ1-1,TGTGCCAGCAGCCCGCAGCCTTCACCGGGCACTGAAGCTTTCTTT,CASSPQPSPGTEAFF
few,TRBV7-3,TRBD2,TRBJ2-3,TGTGCCAGCAGCTTAGGTGGACTAGCGGGGAAGGGTACGCAGTATTTT,CASSLGGLAGKGTQYF
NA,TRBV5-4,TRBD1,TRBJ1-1,TGTGCCAGCAGCTCATCCGGACAGGGAAGTTCTGAAGCTTTCTTT,CASSSSGQGSSEAFF
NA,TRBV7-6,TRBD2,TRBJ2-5,TGTGCCAGCAGCCGCTGGGGGGGTGAGACCCAGTACTTC,CASSRWGGETQYF
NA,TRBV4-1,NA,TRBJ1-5,TGCGCCAGCAGCCAAGGCCCAGGTACTAGCAATCAGCCCCAGCATTTT,CASSQGPGTSNQPQHF
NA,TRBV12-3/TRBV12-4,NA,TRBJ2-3,TGTGCCAGCAGTTTCCGAGATACGCAGTATTTT,CASSFRDTQYF